The 29 T cell receptor beta chains below all came from one sample that was sequenced in a study of CD8+CD57+ T cells in acquired aplastic anemia. Genomic DNA, serving as template, underwent TCR beta VDJ and CDR3 profiling. TCRdb analysed the reads with MiXCR anew, one entry per CDR3 protein. The table has around 430,000 distinct CDR3 sequences, around 30% seen once. Before being chosen for sequencing, patients had shown CD8+CD57+ cell expansion by flow cytometry. The specimen sequenced was sorted CD4+, CD8+, or CD8+CD57+ T cells (not recorded which) from PBMCs. These receptors were taken from a human donor with aplastic anemia.

This chain joins TRBV25-1 and TRBJ2-1; TRBD2 aligns across 13 bases. This CDR3 has 17 residues. CDR1 and CDR2 from the germline V gene are MGHDK and SYGVNS. With V trimmed by 6 bases and J by 5 bases, 10 bases remained unmatched. The CDR3 nucleotides read TGTGCCAGCAGCGTAGCCCGGACTAGCGGGGGTAACAATGAGCAGTTCTTC. Translated: CASSVARTSGGNNEQFF.

This clonotype was detected only a few times. V and J are TRBV2 and TRBJ2-1; 7 bases fit TRBD1. CDR1 is SNHLY, CDR2 FYNNEI, per germline. V lost 10 bases and J lost 6; bases outside the gene matches: 6. The CDR3 extends over 12 amino acids. CDR3 sequence: CATNNRGNEQFF. The DNA of the CDR3 is TGTGCCACCAATAACAGGGGCAATGAGCAGTTCTTC.

At least ten counts were recorded for this clonotype. The junction and the germline gene differ at one end; a read error may be behind it. J is TRBJ1-1 and V is TRBV19, with D unclear. Germline V gene sequence: CDR1 LNHDA, CDR2 SQIVND (reference sequence). The CDR3 loop spans 12 amino acids. CDR3 residues: CASGIMNTEAFF. CDR3 bases: TGTGCCAGTGGTATAATGAACACTGAAGCTTTCTTT. The complete variable domain, with remaining parts taken from reference TRBV19 and TRBJ1-1, reads DGGITQSPKYLFRKEGQNVTLSCEQNLNHDAMYWYRQDPGQGLRLIYYSQIVNDFQKGDIAEGYSVSREKKESFPLTVTSAQKNPTAFYLCASGIMNTEAFFGQGTRLTVV.

In its sample, this clonotype was seen a few times. The rearrangement uses TRBV6-5 and TRBJ1-1; the D is unclear. Germline V gene sequence: CDR1 MNHEY, CDR2 SVGAGI. Trimming shortened V by 0 bases and J by 5 bases, and 13 bases separated the two germline ends. The CDR3 is made up of 15 amino acids. The DNA of the CDR3 is TGTGCCAGCAGTTACTCGAAAAGTGGAGGGACTGAAGCTTTCTTT. Translated: CASSYSKSGGTEAFF.

This clonotype was found many times. The V call is TRBV19, the J call TRBJ2-7; D might be TRBD1 or TRBD2, each matching 5 bases. Trimming shortened V by 9 bases and J by 2 bases, and 20 bases separated the two germline ends. Germline lookup yields CDR1 LNHDA and CDR2 SQIVND (reference sequence). This CDR3 is built from 15 residues. The CDR3 nucleotides are TGTGCCAGCAGCCAATCCCGGGACGGTACCTACGAGCAGTACTTC. Translated: CASSQSRDGTYEQYF.

The V gene is TRBV6-5, the J gene TRBJ1-2, with D uncertain. This CDR3 contains 14 residues. The V end was cut by 2 bases, the J end by 9 bases, with 16 bases between. Per the germline V gene, CDR1 is MNHEY and CDR2 is SVGAGI. Here the CDR3 DNA reads TGTGCCAGCAGTTACCCCGGGCCACCAGTTCGCTACACCTTC. Translated, it gives CASSYPGPPVRYTF.

The V gene is TRBV6-5, the J gene TRBJ1-3; maybe TRBD1 (6 bases). V was shortened by 4 bases and J by 3 bases, with 10 bases between the two germline ends. CDR1 is MNHEY and CDR2 is SVGAGI in the germline V gene. There are 14 residues in the CDR3. The CDR3 nucleotides read TGTGCCAGCAGTTCACAGGGAATTGGAAACACCATATATTTT. Translated, it gives CASSSQGIGNTIYF.

A word on this clonotype: In this CDR3 the conserved last residue, phenylalanine or tryptophan, is missing, so a read error is likely. The gene calls are TRBV2 and TRBJ2-7; TRBD1 is a possible D gene (6 bases). Germline V CDR1 and CDR2: SNHLY, FYNNEI. This CDR3 contains 12 residues. The CDR3 spells CGSSFNRDEQYS. CDR3 in DNA: TGTGGCAGCAGCTTTAACAGGGACGAGCAGTACTCC.

This clonotype was found many times. This sequence joins TRBV25-1 and TRBJ2-1; 11 positions agree with TRBD1. Germline V gene sequence: CDR1 MGHDK, CDR2 SYGVNS. The CDR3 is made up of 15 amino acids. V lost 4 bases and J lost 2; bases outside the gene matches: 1. The CDR3 sequence: CASSGTGGAYNEQFF. The CDR3 DNA reads TGTGCCAGCAGTGGGACAGGGGGCGCCTACAATGAGCAGTTCTTC.

Concerning this clonotype itself: This CDR3 is missing its conserved last phenylalanine or tryptophan, likely due to a read error. It is unclear where the CDR3 begins or ends on the DNA, so no DNA is shown, and the CDR3 is as TCRdb lists it. The CDR3 here is CASSMRAGG. The chain joins TRBV19 to TRBJ2-7; the table's D call TRBD1 went unverified against the DNA. The CDR3 length equals 9 residues, ends included. CDR1 is LNHDA, CDR2 SQIVND, per germline (reference sequence).

The V call is TRBV10-3, the J call TRBJ1-6; TRBD1 is a possible D gene (5 bases). CDR1 is ENHRY, CDR2 SYGVKD, per germline. The V end lost 0 bases, the J end lost 7 bases, and 13 bases lay between the germline ends. The CDR3 consists of 16 residues. The CDR3 DNA reads as TGTGCCATCAGTGAGTCCCGAGACAGCAGAAATTCACCCCTCCACTTT. This gives the protein CAISESRDSRNSPLHF.

This clonotype was detected a few times. The chain recombines TRBV12-3 or TRBV12-4 with TRBJ1-2, with a weak D call TRBD1 (5 bases). The CDR3 has 16 amino acids. Trimming removed 2 bases from V and 5 bases from J, with 18 bases in between. DNA for the CDR3: TGTGCCAGCAGTTTATGGGGGAGCGGGGGAATGTATGGCTACACCTTC. This translates into CASSLWGSGGMYGYTF.

This rearrangement joins TRBV19 to TRBJ2-7; 9 nucleotides agree with TRBD1. Germline values: CDR1 LNHDA, CDR2 SQIVND (reference sequence). After removal of 3 bases from V and 3 bases from J, the junction contained 12 bases not matched to a gene. This CDR3 is built from 17 residues. The CDR3 region has the DNA TGTGCCAGTAGTATTAGTTCGTGGACAGGGGCTGGCTACGAGCAGTACTTC. It yields the protein CASSISSWTGAGYEQYF. Based on the CDR3 plus reference TRBV19 and TRBJ2-7, the full variable domain is DGGITQSPKYLFRKEGQNVTLSCEQNLNHDAMYWYRQDPGQGLRLIYYSQIVNDFQKGDIAEGYSVSREKKESFPLTVTSAQKNPTAFYLCASSISSWTGAGYEQYFGPGTRLTVT.

In its sample, this clonotype was seen a few times. The V and J genes are TRBV9 and TRBJ1-4, with D perhaps TRBD1 (5 bases). CDR1 and CDR2 (germline): SGDLS, YYNGEE. The CDR3 is 17 residues long. The CDR3 here is CALFQGPSPTTNEKLFF. In DNA, the CDR3 is TGTGCTCTCTTTCAGGGCCCCTCACCTACAACTAATGAAAAACTGTTTTTT.

A remark on this clonotype: At one end, the junction sequence differs from germline, possibly due to a read error. This chain joins TRBV7-8 and TRBJ2-2; 9 bases map to TRBD1. CDR1 SGHVS and CDR2 FQNEAQ come from the germline V gene. This CDR3 region has 16 residues. The CDR3 sequence: CASSQPTGGAAGELFF. In DNA form, the CDR3 reads TGCGCCAGCAGCCAACCAACAGGGGGCGCGGCGGGGGAGCTGTTTTTT.

This chain connects TRBV6-2 or TRBV6-3 to TRBJ2-7; 12 bases are a match to TRBD2. Germline CDR1 reads MNHEY; CDR2 reads SVGEGT. Unmatched junction bases numbered 15, after V lost 3 bases and J lost 12 bases. This CDR3 region has 16 residues. The CDR3 coding sequence is TGTGCCAGCAGTTATACCGAACTAGCGGGGGGTGCGAGCTGGTACTTC. As protein: CASSYTELAGGASWYF.

This clonotype was seen at least ten times. The chain uses TRBV9 and TRBJ1-2, with D possibly matching TRBD1 (6 bases). Trimming pared 0 bases from V and 8 bases from J, leaving 17 bases between. CDR1 and CDR2 from the germline V gene are SGDLS and YYNGEE. The CDR3 has 15 residues. CDR3 nucleotide sequence: TGTGCCAGCAGCGTAGTCCTCGAAGGGGGGAACGGCTACACCTTC. It is translated as CASSVVLEGGNGYTF.

V gene TRBV2 combines with J gene TRBJ1-2; 12 bases are shared with TRBD1. V was pared by 6 bases and J by 3 bases, with 11 bases of the junction left unmatched. CDR1 and CDR2 (germline): SNHLY, FYNNEI. The CDR3 extends over 17 amino acids. CDR3 nucleotide sequence: TGTGCCAGCAGGGGTCCCGGGACAGGGGGCGCATACTATGGCTACACCTTC. This translates into CASRGPGTGGAYYGYTF.

On this clonotype: One junction end does not reproduce the germline sequence, and a read error may be involved. The chain joins TRBV10-3 to TRBJ2-7; the match to TRBD1 covers 7 bases. The CDR3 loop spans 14 amino acids. Per germline, CDR1 ENHRY and CDR2 SYGVKD. For the CDR3, the DNA is TGTGCCAGCAGTTGCAACCAGGGGGCCTACGAGCAGTACTTC. It codes for CASSCNQGAYEQYF.

A word on this clonotype: Just one base apart from a much larger clone, this may be a read error. The chain is built from TRBV5-1 and TRBJ2-7; 8 bases map to TRBD1. Germline V gives CDR1 SGHRS, CDR2 YFSETQ. CDR3 length: 14 residues. DNA of the CDR3: TGCGCCAGCAGCGCGGACAGGGACTTCTACGGGCAGTACTTC. Amino acid sequence: CASSADRDFYGQYF.

The chain links TRBV9 to TRBJ1-2; TRBD1 might be the D (6 bases). Germline assignment: CDR1 SGDLS and CDR2 YYNGEE. V was shortened by 2 bases and J by 5 bases, with 7 bases between the two germline ends. This CDR3 contains 12 residues. CDR3 in amino acids: CASSVDRYGYTF. In DNA form, the CDR3 reads TGTGCCAGCAGCGTGGACAGATATGGCTACACCTTC. The complete variable domain, with remaining parts taken from reference TRBV9 and TRBJ1-2, reads DSGVTQTPKHLITATGQRVTLRCSPRSGDLSVYWYQQSLDQGLQFLIQYYNGEERAKGNILERFSAQQFPDLHSELNLSSLELGDSALYFCASSVDRYGYTFGSGTRLTVV.

This clonotype was observed many times. The genes are TRBV29-1 and TRBJ1-2, with TRBD1 matching over 8 bases. The CDR3 consists of 13 residues. Germline lookup yields CDR1 SQVTM and CDR2 ANQGSEA. V lost 7 bases, J lost 0 bases, and 4 bases stayed unmatched. The CDR3 sequence is CSARQGTNYGYTF. For the CDR3, the DNA is TGCAGCGCTCGACAGGGGACTAACTATGGCTACACCTTC.

This chain uses TRBV12-5 with TRBJ1-3; D gene uncertain. Between the trimmed V and J ends, which lost 7 bases and 6 bases, there was a span of 10 bases. The CDR3 extends over 12 amino acids. Germline V gene lookup returns CDR1 LGHNT and CDR2 FRNRAP. CDR3 DNA: TGTGCTAGTGCTAGTAGCCCAAACACCATATATTTT. Translated, it gives CASASSPNTIYF.

About this clonotype: A much bigger clone sits one base away, suggesting this may be a read error. The chain joins TRBV15 to TRBJ2-2; TRBD1 matches 7 bases. The V and J ends lost 0 bases and 1 base, in that order; junction bases with no gene match: 2. The V gene's germline CDR1 is LNHNV and CDR2 YYDKDF (reference sequence). CDR3 length: 16 amino acids. DNA for the CDR3: TGTGCCACCAGCAGAGATCGGGACAGGAACACCGGGGAGCTGTTTTTT. Protein: CATSRDRDRNTGELFF.

The chain uses TRBV20-1 and TRBJ2-7; TRBD1 agrees at 8 bases. CDR3 length: 15 amino acids. Germline-derived CDR1 and CDR2 are DFQATT and SNEGSKA (reference sequence). After removal of 4 bases from V and 1 base from J, the junction contained 9 bases not matched to a gene. DNA of the CDR3: TGCAGTGCTACCTCCGGGACAGGAACGTCCTACGAGCAGTACTTC. Its protein is CSATSGTGTSYEQYF.

The chain uses TRBV19 and TRBJ2-3; D may correspond to TRBD1 or TRBD2 (6 bases each). V lost 1 base and J lost 6, with 11 bases in between. The germline CDR1 and CDR2 sequences are LNHDA and SQIVND (reference sequence). CDR3 size: 14 residues. The CDR3 is CASSIAGADDTQYF. The CDR3 DNA reads as TGTGCCAGTAGTATAGCGGGGGCCGATGATACGCAGTATTTT. Combining the CDR3 with reference TRBV19 and TRBJ2-3 gives the whole variable domain DGGITQSPKYLFRKEGQNVTLSCEQNLNHDAMYWYRQDPGQGLRLIYYSQIVNDFQKGDIAEGYSVSREKKESFPLTVTSAQKNPTAFYLCASSIAGADDTQYFGPGTRLTVL.

The chain links TRBV11-2 to TRBJ2-1; D remains ambiguous. V shed 3 bases and J shed 0 bases, with 15 bases lying between them. Per the germline V gene, CDR1 is SGHAT and CDR2 is FQNNGV. The CDR3 covers 17 residues. The CDR3: CASSLFAGLGSYNEQFF. CDR3 DNA: TGTGCCAGCAGCTTGTTTGCTGGTCTTGGCTCCTACAATGAGCAGTTCTTC.

This chain joins TRBV20-1 and TRBJ2-5; D is perhaps TRBD2 (5 bases). Trimming stripped 4 bases from V and 6 bases from J, with 18 bases between. CDR1 and CDR2 (germline): DFQATT, SNEGSKA (reference sequence). The CDR3 spans 14 residues. In nucleotides, the CDR3 is TGCAGTGCTATCCATACTACGGGGTATAAGACCCAGTACTTC. Translation gives CSAIHTTGYKTQYF.

The chain carries TRBV7-6 and TRBJ1-5; D unclear. The CDR3 is 13 residues long. Germline V gene lookup returns CDR1 SGHVS and CDR2 FNYEAQ. V lost 1 base, J lost 6 bases, and 7 bases lay in between. The CDR3 spells CASSLGWSQPQHF. As DNA, the CDR3 is TGTGCCAGCAGCTTAGGATGGAGTCAGCCCCAGCATTTT.